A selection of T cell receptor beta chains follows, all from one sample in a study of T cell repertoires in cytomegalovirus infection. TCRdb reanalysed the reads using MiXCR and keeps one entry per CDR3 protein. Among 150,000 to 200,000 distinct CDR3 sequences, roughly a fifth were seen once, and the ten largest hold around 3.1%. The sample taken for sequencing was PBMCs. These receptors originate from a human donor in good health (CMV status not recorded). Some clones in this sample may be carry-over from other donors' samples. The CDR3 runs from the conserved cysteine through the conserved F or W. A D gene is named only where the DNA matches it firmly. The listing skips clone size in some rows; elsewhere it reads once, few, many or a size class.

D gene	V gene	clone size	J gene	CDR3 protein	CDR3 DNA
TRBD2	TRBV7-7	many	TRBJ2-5	CASSSRLAGGETQYF	TGTGCTAGCAGCTCCCGACTAGCGGGAGGGGAGACCCAGTACTTC
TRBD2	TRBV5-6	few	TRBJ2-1	CASSLVAGGRNEQFF	TGTGCCAGCAGCTTGGTGGCGGGAGGTCGCAATGAGCAGTTCTTC
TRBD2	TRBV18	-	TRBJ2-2	CASSPGLAGLISGELFF	TGTGCCAGCTCACCTGGACTAGCGGGATTGATTTCCGGGGAGCTGTTTTTT
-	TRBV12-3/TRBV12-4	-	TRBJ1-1	CASSLEIRYTEAFF	TGTGCCAGCAGTTTAGAGATCAGGTACACTGAAGCTTTCTTT
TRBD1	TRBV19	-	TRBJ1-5	CASSSGQGIRQPQHF	TGTGCCAGTAGTTCGGGACAGGGGATACGCCAGCCCCAGCATTTT
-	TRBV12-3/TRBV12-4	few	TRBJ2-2	CASSPHGGVAGELFF	TGTGCCAGCAGTCCTCATGGAGGGGTGGCCGGGGAGCTGTTTTTT
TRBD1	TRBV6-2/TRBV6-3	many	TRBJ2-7	CASSIPGQGTYEQYF	TGTGCCAGCAGTATCCCGGGACAGGGGACCTACGAGCAGTACTTC
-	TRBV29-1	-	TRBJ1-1	CSVGPGNTEAFF	TGCAGTGTCGGGCCGGGAAACACTGAAGCTTTCTTT
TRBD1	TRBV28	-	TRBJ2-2	CASSAPDRESGELFF	TGTGCCAGCAGTGCCCCGGACAGGGAGTCCGGGGAGCTGTTTTTT
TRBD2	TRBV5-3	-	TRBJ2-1	CASSLTLLAESDNEQFF	TGTGCCAGCAGCTTGACCCTACTAGCGGAGAGCGACAATGAGCAGTTCTTC
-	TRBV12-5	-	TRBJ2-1	CASGLGARGASHEQFF	TGTGCTAGTGGTTTAGGGGCCCGTGGAGCGAGCCATGAGCAGTTCTTC
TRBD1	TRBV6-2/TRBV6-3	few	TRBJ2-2	CASRWGTGATGELFF	TGTGCCAGCAGATGGGGGACAGGGGCCACCGGGGAGCTGTTTTTT
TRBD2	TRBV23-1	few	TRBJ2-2	CASIGAGGPRNTGELFF	TGCGCCAGCATAGGAGCGGGAGGGCCCCGAAACACCGGGGAGCTGTTTTTT
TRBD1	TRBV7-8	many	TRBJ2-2	CASSLPQGAAGELFF	TGTGCCAGCAGCTTACCCCAGGGGGCGGCCGGGGAGCTGTTTTTT
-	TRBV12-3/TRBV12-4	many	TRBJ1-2	CASSPRGGPYGYTF	TGTGCCAGCAGCCCCCGGGGCGGACCCTATGGCTACACCTTC
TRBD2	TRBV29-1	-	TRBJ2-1	CSVATSRGRPQQFF	TGCAGCGTCGCTACGTCTCGCGGGAGGCCCCAGCAGTTCTTC
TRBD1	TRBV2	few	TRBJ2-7	CASNPDRASYEQYF	TGTGCCAGCAACCCAGACAGGGCGTCCTACGAGCAGTACTTC
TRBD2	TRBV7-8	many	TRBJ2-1	CASSPAGRGRGVYNEQFF	TGTGCCAGCAGCCCCGCGGGCCGGGGGCGGGGGGTCTACAATGAGCAGTTCTTC
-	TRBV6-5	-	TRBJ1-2	CASHRGGNYGYTF	TGTGCCAGTCACCGGGGAGGAAACTATGGCTACACCTTC
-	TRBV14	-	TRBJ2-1	CASSQYRQGRIHEQFF	TGTGCCAGCAGCCAATACCGTCAGGGTAGGATACATGAGCAGTTCTTC
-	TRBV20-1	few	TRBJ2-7	CSAPIWDRDGEQYF	TGCAGTGCTCCTATTTGGGACCGCGACGGGGAGCAGTACTTC
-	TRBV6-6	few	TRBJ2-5	CASPPGEDKVDQETQYF	TGTGCCAGCCCCCCAGGGGAGGATAAGGTGGACCAAGAGACCCAGTACTTC
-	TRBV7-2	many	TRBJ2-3	CASSSFSDTQYF	TGTGCCAGCAGCTCCTTCTCCGATACGCAGTATTTT
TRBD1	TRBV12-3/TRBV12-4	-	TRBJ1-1	CASSSTGGVTEAFF	TGTGCCAGCAGTTCCACAGGGGGAGTCACTGAAGCTTTCTTT
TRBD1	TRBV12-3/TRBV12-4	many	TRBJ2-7	CASRTDRGYEQYF	TGTGCCAGCAGAACGGACAGGGGCTACGAGCAGTACTTC
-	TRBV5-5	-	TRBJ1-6	CASSLGWDNSPLHF	TGTGCCAGCAGCTTGGGATGGGATAATTCACCCCTCCACTTT
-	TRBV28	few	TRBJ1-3	CASSSRPGRKTGNTIYF	TGTGCCAGCAGTTCCCGGCCGGGACGGAAGACTGGAAACACCATATATTTT
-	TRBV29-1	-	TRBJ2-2	CSVEYPVGGGGTGELFF	TGCAGCGTTGAGTACCCCGTTGGGGGAGGCGGCACCGGGGAGCTGTTTTTT
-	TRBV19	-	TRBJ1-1	CASTLGALGTEAFF	TGTGCCAGTACCTTGGGAGCCTTAGGCACTGAAGCTTTCTTT
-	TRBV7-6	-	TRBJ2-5	CASSLGSGETQYF	TGTGCCAGCAGCTTAGGGAGTGGGGAGACCCAGTACTTC
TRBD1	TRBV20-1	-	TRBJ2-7	CSAIQGIDYEQYF	TGCAGTGCCATACAGGGGATTGACTACGAGCAGTACTTC
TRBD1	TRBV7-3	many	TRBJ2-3	CASSLGTGGLGDTQYF	TGTGCCAGCAGCTTAGGAACAGGGGGCTTGGGAGATACGCAGTATTTT
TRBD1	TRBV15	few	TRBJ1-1	CAARRQGEAEAFF	TGTGCCGCCCGGAGACAGGGGGAAGCTGAAGCTTTCTTT
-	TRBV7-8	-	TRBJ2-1	CASSHRRGPDEQFF	TGTGCCAGCAGCCATAGGAGGGGGCCGGATGAGCAGTTCTTC
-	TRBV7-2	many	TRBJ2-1	CASSLMGFGTSEQFF	TGTGCCAGCAGTCTAATGGGTTTCGGGACATCTGAGCAGTTCTTC
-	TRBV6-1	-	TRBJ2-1	CASRPSTSANNEQFF	TGTGCCAGCAGGCCCAGCACGTCCGCGAACAATGAGCAGTTCTTC
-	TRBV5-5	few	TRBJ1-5	CASSSDQINQPQHF	TGTGCCAGCAGCTCGGACCAAATTAATCAGCCCCAGCATTTT
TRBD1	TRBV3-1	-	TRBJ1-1	CASSQGQGYGTEAFF	TGTGCCAGCAGCCAAGGACAGGGTTATGGTACTGAAGCTTTCTTT
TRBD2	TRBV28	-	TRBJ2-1	CASIQRGSYNEQFF	TGTGCCAGCATTCAGCGGGGCTCCTACAATGAGCAGTTCTTC
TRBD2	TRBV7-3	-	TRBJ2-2	CASSLGGEGRPGELFF	TGTGCCAGCAGCTTAGGGGGGGAAGGTCGTCCCGGGGAGCTGTTTTTT